This is a list of T cell receptor beta chains from one sample in a study of blood T cells in healthy people across ages. TCRdb itself ran the 5' RACE reads through MiXCR, one entry per CDR3 protein. The sample contains some 1.5 million distinct CDR3 sequences, approximately 28% of which appear only once. The source material was blood. These receptor sequences come from a woman under 40 in good health. CDR3s leave out the opening cysteine and the closing phenylalanine or tryptophan. D genes are given only for firm matches. The listing skips clone size in some rows; elsewhere it reads once, few, many or a size class.

v_call: TRBV5-1; j_call: TRBJ2-5; clone_size: few; d_call: -; cdr3_aa: ASSWGGQRAGETQY
v_call: TRBV4-3; j_call: TRBJ1-1; clone_size: few; d_call: -; cdr3_aa: ASSQELMQGTGEAF
v_call: TRBV5-1; j_call: TRBJ2-1; clone_size: few; d_call: TRBD2; cdr3_aa: ASRSTSGRTKSEQF
v_call: TRBV28; j_call: TRBJ2-7; clone_size: few; d_call: -; cdr3_aa: ASSAGTSEQY
v_call: TRBV7-3; j_call: TRBJ2-1; clone_size: few; d_call: TRBD2; cdr3_aa: ASSFGLAGRGDEQF
v_call: TRBV27; j_call: TRBJ1-3; clone_size: -; d_call: TRBD1; cdr3_aa: ASSSPTGVGNTIY
v_call: TRBV30; j_call: TRBJ1-5; clone_size: few; d_call: -; cdr3_aa: AWSPQKYQPQH
v_call: TRBV7-6; j_call: TRBJ2-1; clone_size: few; d_call: -; cdr3_aa: ASSLGREWDGDEQF
v_call: TRBV29-1; j_call: TRBJ1-4; clone_size: many; d_call: -; cdr3_aa: SVTRTGINEKLF
v_call: TRBV20-1; j_call: TRBJ1-5; clone_size: -; d_call: -; cdr3_aa: SASLGGNQPQH
v_call: TRBV10-3; j_call: TRBJ1-1; clone_size: -; d_call: -; cdr3_aa: AISVGEAGAF
v_call: TRBV28; j_call: TRBJ2-7; clone_size: -; d_call: TRBD1; cdr3_aa: ASTQGGLYEQY
v_call: TRBV7-9; j_call: TRBJ2-5; clone_size: many; d_call: -; cdr3_aa: ASRDSSQETQY
v_call: TRBV7-3; j_call: TRBJ2-1; clone_size: few; d_call: TRBD1; cdr3_aa: ASSPEGTGVNEQF
v_call: TRBV7-8; j_call: TRBJ2-7; clone_size: -; d_call: -; cdr3_aa: ASSLKQGLLAYEQY